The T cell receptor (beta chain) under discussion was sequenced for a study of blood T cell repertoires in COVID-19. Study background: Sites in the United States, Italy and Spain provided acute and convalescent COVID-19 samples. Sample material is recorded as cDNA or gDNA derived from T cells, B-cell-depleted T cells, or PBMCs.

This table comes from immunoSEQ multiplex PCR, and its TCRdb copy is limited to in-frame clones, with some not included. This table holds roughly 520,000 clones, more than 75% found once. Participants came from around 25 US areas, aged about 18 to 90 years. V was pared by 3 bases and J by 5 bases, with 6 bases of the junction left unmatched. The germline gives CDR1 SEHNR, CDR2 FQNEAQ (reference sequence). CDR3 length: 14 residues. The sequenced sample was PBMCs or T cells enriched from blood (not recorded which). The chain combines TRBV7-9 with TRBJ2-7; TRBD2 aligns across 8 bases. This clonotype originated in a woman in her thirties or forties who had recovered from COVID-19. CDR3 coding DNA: TGTGCCAGCAGCTTGGCCGGGGGGGCGAACGAGCAGTACTTC. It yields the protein CASSLAGGANEQYF.